Listed below are T cell receptor beta chains from one sample, sequenced in a study of identical twins. A single record per CDR3 protein comes from TCRdb applying MiXCR to the 5' RACE reads. Altogether 500,000 or so distinct CDR3 sequences are present, 13% to 15% being singletons, with the ten largest covering around 0.48%. The same specimen was also included in a second study, on yellow fever vaccine responses in identical twins.

Sample: CD4+ T cells sorted from blood. The receptor source for this set is a woman aged 18-29 years in good health. Both conserved end residues are part of each CDR3. The size of a clone is reported for some rows only, either as once, few or many, or as a class for expanded clones.

size: few; J: TRBJ2-3; V: TRBV20-1; CDR3: CSAYPSGRDTDTQYF
size: .; J: TRBJ2-2; V: TRBV14; CDR3: CASSQESAGELFF
size: .; J: TRBJ2-3; V: TRBV2; CDR3: CASKGDFTDTQYF
size: .; J: TRBJ2-1; V: TRBV10-3; CDR3: CAIRRTQGSSYNEQFF
size: many; J: TRBJ2-5; V: TRBV29-1; CDR3: CSVGGGSGETQYF
size: few; J: TRBJ2-7; V: TRBV7-9; CDR3: CASSLEGQAYEQYF
size: few; J: TRBJ2-3; V: TRBV12-3/TRBV12-4; CDR3: CASSLWGAGSTDTQYF
size: .; J: TRBJ1-1; V: TRBV20-1; CDR3: CSATGNTEAFF
size: few; J: TRBJ2-3; V: TRBV2; CDR3: CASSSSSVSTDTQYF
size: many; J: TRBJ1-6; V: TRBV6-1; CDR3: CASGGTGGSPLHF
size: many; J: TRBJ1-1; V: TRBV20-1; CDR3: CSAELSGNTEAFF
size: many; J: TRBJ2-1; V: TRBV7-3; CDR3: CASSSGGLSYNEQFF
size: few; J: TRBJ1-4; V: TRBV20-1; CDR3: CSARAHLNQKLFF
size: few; J: TRBJ2-1; V: TRBV19; CDR3: CASSIGTRNEQFF
size: few; J: TRBJ2-2; V: TRBV28; CDR3: CASSLSVMGTRELFF
size: few; J: TRBJ1-2; V: TRBV5-1; CDR3: CASSYGQEYNGYTF
size: few; J: TRBJ2-7; V: TRBV10-3; CDR3: CAISERGYYEQYF
size: many; J: TRBJ2-7; V: TRBV12-3/TRBV12-4; CDR3: CASSPGGTRDYEQYF
size: many; J: TRBJ2-5; V: TRBV7-2; CDR3: CASSRGGSETQYF
size: .; J: TRBJ2-7; V: TRBV12-5; CDR3: CASGLSGTPHEQYF
size: .; J: TRBJ2-3; V: TRBV28; CDR3: CASSSQGGTTDTQYF
size: .; J: TRBJ2-7; V: TRBV28; CDR3: CASRLRQGATYEQYF
size: .; J: TRBJ1-4; V: TRBV7-9; CDR3: CASSLGQGLNEKLFF
size: .; J: TRBJ2-3; V: TRBV18; CDR3: CASSPKGQGPQYF
size: .; J: TRBJ2-7; V: TRBV20-1; CDR3: CSARGGQIYEQYF
size: few; J: TRBJ1-2; V: TRBV19; CDR3: CASSSAGTGIGYTF
size: few; J: TRBJ1-2; V: TRBV6-5; CDR3: CASSYGGAGGYTF
size: few; J: TRBJ2-1; V: TRBV7-2; CDR3: CASSSDRDDNEQFF
size: .; J: TRBJ2-6; V: TRBV20-1; CDR3: CSARVPFHGANVLTF
size: .; J: TRBJ2-2; V: TRBV7-9; CDR3: CAADRDGDKHTGELFF
size: many; J: TRBJ2-7; V: TRBV15; CDR3: CATSRARSGYEQYF
size: many; J: TRBJ2-7; V: TRBV7-8; CDR3: CASSLVPGGGARGEQYF
size: .; J: TRBJ2-3; V: TRBV4-1; CDR3: CASSSGLAGKSSDTQYF
size: .; J: TRBJ1-1; V: TRBV20-1; CDR3: CSASVPPEAFF
size: few; J: TRBJ1-5; V: TRBV6-4; CDR3: CASSPGGDRGGQPQHF
size: few; J: TRBJ2-6; V: TRBV29-1; CDR3: CSVEGAWGSGANVLTF